The 2 T cell receptor beta chains reported below all come from one sample, sequenced in a study of blood T cell repertoires in COVID-19. Clones were sequenced by immunoSEQ multiplex PCR, and TCRdb holds only the in-frame ones, with some missing. Here the sample spans fewer than 250,000 clones, about nine tenths being singletons. The sequenced sample was PBMCs or T cells enriched from blood (not recorded which). These receptors came from a woman aged 25 to 39 with acute COVID-19.

The chain is built from TRBV19 and TRBJ2-3, with 10 positions matching TRBD1. V was clipped by 5 bases and J by 3 bases; unmatched bases: 5. This CDR3 region has 15 residues. CDR1 is LNHDA and CDR2 is SQIVND in the germline V gene (reference sequence). CDR3 nucleotide sequence: TGTGCCAGTAGTCCCGGGACAGGGGTTACAGATACGCAGTATTTT. This codes for CASSPGTGVTDTQYF.

J is TRBJ2-5 and V is TRBV7-2; the match to TRBD2 covers 10 bases. V lost 2 bases to trimming and J lost 4 bases; unmatched junction nucleotides: 1. The germline CDR1 and CDR2 sequences are SGHTA and FQGNSA. The CDR3 runs 14 residues. The CDR3 protein is CASSLSGGAETQYF. In DNA, the CDR3 is TGTGCCAGCAGCTTAAGCGGGGGGGCAGAGACCCAGTACTTC.